A single TCR beta chain is shown here with its context. The antigen remains undetermined. TCRdb's table, derived via immunoSEQ multiplex PCR, lists solely in-frame clones and lacks some. There are roughly 66,000 clones in the sample; around 83% occur only once, and about 0.42% lies in the top ten. This record belongs to a study of OX40 agonist ivuxolimab in advanced cancers. Study findings and constraints: Normalized expansion of T-cell clones was also low for some nonresponders.

The length of the CDR3 is 15 residues. From germline, CDR1 is SGHVS and CDR2 FQNEAQ. The V gene lost 5 bases and the J gene lost 4 bases, with 14 bases spanning the gap. Source: CD4+ or CD8+ T cells sorted from blood, taken in a trial of the OX40 agonist ivuxolimab. V is TRBV7-8 and J is TRBJ1-4, with a weak D call TRBD1 (6 bases). The TCR was taken from an adult with an advanced solid tumor such as melanoma, head and neck, liver or kidney cancer. CDR3 in amino acids: CASSPRGAFNEKLFF. CDR3 sequence (DNA): TGTGCCAGCAGCCCGCGGGGGGCCTTTAATGAAAAACTGTTTTTT.